This T cell receptor beta chain was observed in a study of cytomegalovirus exposure and HLA in healthy donors. From germline, CDR1 is MDHEN and CDR2 SYDVKM. The CDR3 length is 14 residues. Trimming took off 1 base at V and 8 bases at J, with 12 bases between the two ends. Study-level results: Later analysis reportedly placed an Asian-associated ancestry cluster below the roughly 630-donor mean in N-insertions.

The PCR used 60 Vbeta and 13 Jbeta primers. Here immunoSEQ multiplex PCR was the method, and the copy in TCRdb shows in-frame clones only, minus some. The repertoire includes about 98,000 clones, more than 70% of them detected once, and 10% to 11% sits in the top ten. For this clone: Its antigen is as yet unknown.

The sequenced material came from PBMCs. The J gene is TRBJ1-3, the V gene TRBV28; tentatively, D is TRBD1 (6 bases). This clonotype originated in a man between 18 and 29 years old in good health and CMV-seropositive. The CDR3 bases are TGTGCCAGCAGTTTATACAGGGTCGGAGACACCATATATTTT. It yields the protein CASSLYRVGDTIYF.